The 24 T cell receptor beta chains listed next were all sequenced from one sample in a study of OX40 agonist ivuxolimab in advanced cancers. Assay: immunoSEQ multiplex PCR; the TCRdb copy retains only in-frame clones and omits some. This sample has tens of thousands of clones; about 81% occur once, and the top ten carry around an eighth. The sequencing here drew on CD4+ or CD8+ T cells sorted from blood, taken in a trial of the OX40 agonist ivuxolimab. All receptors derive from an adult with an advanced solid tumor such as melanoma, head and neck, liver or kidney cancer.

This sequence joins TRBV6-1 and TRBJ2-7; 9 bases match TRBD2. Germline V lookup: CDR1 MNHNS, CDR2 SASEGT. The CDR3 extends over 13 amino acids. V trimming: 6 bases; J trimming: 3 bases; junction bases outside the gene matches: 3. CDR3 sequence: CASRAGGHYEQYF. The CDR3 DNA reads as TGTGCCAGCAGGGCGGGAGGGCACTACGAGCAGTACTTC.

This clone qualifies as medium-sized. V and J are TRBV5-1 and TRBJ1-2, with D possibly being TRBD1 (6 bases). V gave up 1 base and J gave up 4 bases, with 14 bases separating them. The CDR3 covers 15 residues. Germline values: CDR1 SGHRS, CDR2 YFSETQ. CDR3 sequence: CASSLFPGAAYGYTF. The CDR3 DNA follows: TGCGCCAGCAGCTTGTTCCCAGGGGCTGCCTATGGCTACACCTTC.

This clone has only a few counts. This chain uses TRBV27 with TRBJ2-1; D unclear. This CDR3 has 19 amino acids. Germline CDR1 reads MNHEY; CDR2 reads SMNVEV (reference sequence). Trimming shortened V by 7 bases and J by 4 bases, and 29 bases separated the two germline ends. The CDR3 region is CASTLRVIGGRIPYNEQFF. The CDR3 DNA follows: TGTGCCAGCACCCTACGGGTTATTGGCGGACGAATACCGTACAATGAGCAGTTCTTC.

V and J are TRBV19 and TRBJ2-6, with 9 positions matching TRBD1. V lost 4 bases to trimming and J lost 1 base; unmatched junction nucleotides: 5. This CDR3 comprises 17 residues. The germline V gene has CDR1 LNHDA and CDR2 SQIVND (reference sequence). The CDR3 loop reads CASSTTGGSSGANVLTF. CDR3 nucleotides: TGTGCCAGTAGTACCACAGGGGGCTCGTCTGGGGCCAACGTCCTGACTTTC.

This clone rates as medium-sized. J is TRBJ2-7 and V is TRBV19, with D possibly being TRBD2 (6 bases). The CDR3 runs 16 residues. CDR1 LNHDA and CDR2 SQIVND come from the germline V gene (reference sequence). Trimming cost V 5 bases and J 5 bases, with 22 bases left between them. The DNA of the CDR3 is TGTGCCAGTAGTGCCTCCTTTAGCGGACACGGGAACGAGCAGTACTTC. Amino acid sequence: CASSASFSGHGNEQYF.

CDR3 protein: CASHWAGYNNEQFF. The CDR3 DNA is TGTGCCAGCCATTGGGCGGGATATAACAATGAGCAGTTCTTC. V gene TRBV27 combines with J gene TRBJ2-1; possible D gene TRBD2, 6 bases. V lost 8 bases to trimming and J lost 5 bases, with 16 bases between them. Germline CDR1 and CDR2: MNHEY and SMNVEV (reference sequence). The CDR3 length is 14 residues.

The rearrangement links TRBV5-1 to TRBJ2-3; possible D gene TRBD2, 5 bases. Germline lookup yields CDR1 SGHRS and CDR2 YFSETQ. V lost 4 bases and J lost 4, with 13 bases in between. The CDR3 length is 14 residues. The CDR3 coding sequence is TGCGCCAGCAGCCCTGAGGGTTCGTCAGATACGCAGTATTTT. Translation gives CASSPEGSSDTQYF.

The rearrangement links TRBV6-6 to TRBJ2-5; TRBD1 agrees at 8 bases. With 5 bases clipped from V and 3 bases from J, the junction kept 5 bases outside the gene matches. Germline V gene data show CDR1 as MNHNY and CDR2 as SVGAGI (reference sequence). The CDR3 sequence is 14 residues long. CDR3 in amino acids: CASSTETGEETQYF. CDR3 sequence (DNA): TGTGCCAGCAGTACAGAGACAGGGGAAGAGACCCAGTACTTC.

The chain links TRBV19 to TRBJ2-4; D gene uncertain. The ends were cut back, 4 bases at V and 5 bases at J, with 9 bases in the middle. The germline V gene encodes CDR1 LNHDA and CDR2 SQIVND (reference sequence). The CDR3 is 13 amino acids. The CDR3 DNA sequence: TGTGCCAGTAGTACCTTGGTGGAAAACATTCAGTACTTC. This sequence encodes CASSTLVENIQYF.

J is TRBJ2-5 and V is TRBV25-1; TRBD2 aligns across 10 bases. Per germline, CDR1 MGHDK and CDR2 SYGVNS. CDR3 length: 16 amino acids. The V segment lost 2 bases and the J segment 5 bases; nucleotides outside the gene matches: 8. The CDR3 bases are TGTGCCAGCAGTGAAAGGGGACAGCGGGAGGGTGAGACCCAGTACTTC. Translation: CASSERGQREGETQYF.

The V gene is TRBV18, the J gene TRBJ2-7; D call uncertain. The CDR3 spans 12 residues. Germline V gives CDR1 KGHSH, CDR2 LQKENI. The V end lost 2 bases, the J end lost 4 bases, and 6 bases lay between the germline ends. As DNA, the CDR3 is TGTGCCAGCTCACCATACGGGTACGAGCAGTACTTC. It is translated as CASSPYGYEQYF.

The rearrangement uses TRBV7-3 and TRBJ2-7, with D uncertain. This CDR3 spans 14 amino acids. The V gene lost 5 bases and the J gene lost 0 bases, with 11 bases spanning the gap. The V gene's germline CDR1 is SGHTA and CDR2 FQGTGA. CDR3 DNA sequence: TGTGCCAGCAGCCCGGACCCTTACTCCTACGAGCAGTACTTC. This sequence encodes CASSPDPYSYEQYF.

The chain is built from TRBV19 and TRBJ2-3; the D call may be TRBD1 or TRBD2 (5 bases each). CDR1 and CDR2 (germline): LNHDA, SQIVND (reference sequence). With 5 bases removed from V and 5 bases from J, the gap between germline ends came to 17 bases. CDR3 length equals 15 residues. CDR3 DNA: TGTGCCAGTAGTTTACCGGGGCGAGGGGTAGATACGCAGTATTTT. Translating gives CASSLPGRGVDTQYF.

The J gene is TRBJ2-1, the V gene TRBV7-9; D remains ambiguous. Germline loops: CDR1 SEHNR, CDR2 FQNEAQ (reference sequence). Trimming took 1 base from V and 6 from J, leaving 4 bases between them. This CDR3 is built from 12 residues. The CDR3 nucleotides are TGTGCCAGCAGCTTAGACATCAATGAGCAGTTCTTC. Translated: CASSLDINEQFF.

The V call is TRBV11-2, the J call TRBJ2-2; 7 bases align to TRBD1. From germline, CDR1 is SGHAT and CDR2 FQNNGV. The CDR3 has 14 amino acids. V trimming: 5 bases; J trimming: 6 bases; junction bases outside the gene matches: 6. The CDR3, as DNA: TGTGCCAGCAGCGCGACAGGGTGGGCCGGGGAGCTGTTTTTT. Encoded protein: CASSATGWAGELFF.

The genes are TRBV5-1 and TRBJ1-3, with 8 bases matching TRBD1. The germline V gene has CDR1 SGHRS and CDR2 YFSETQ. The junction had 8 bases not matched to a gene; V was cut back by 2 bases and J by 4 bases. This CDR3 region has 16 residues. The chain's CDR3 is CASSLPTGEYGNTIYF. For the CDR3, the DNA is TGCGCCAGCAGCTTACCGACAGGGGAGTACGGAAACACCATATATTTT.

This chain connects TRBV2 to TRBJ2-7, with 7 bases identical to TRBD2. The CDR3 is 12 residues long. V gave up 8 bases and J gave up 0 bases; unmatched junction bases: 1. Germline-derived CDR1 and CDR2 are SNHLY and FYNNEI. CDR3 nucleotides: TGTGCCAGCTGGGAGGGCTCCTACGAGCAGTACTTC. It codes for CASWEGSYEQYF.

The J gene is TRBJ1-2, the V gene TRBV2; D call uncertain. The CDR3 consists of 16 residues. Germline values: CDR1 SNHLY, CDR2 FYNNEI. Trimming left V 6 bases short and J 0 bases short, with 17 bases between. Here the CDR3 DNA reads TGTGCCAGCAGAGCCACACGGCTACATGCTAACTATGGCTACACCTTC. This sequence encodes CASRATRLHANYGYTF.

As DNA, the CDR3 is TGTGCCAGCAGTTTATATTCCCAGCGGGACGGAAACACCATATATTTT. It is translated as CASSLYSQRDGNTIYF. The chain has TRBV28 and TRBJ1-3, with D possibly TRBD1 on 5 matching bases. The CDR3 has 16 residues. Per the germline V gene, CDR1 is MDHEN and CDR2 is SYDVKM. V was pared by 1 base and J by 4 bases, with 14 bases between.

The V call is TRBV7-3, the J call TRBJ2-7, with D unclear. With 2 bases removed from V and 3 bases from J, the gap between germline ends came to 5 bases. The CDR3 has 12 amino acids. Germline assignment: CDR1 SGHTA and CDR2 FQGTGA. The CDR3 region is CASSLRFYEQYF. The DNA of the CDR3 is TGTGCCAGCAGCTTACGTTTCTACGAGCAGTACTTC.

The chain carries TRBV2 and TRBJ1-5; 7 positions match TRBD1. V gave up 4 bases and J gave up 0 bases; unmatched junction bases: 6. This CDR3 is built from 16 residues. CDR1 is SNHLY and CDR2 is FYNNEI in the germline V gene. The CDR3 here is CASSAATGNSNQPQHF. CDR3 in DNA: TGTGCCAGCAGTGCAGCGACAGGGAATAGCAATCAGCCCCAGCATTTT.

In DNA form, the CDR3 reads TGCGCCAGCAGCTTCCTGTTGAATGAGCAGTTCTTC. It is translated as CASSFLLNEQFF. V gene TRBV5-1 combines with J gene TRBJ2-1; D is undetermined. Trimming took 2 bases from V and 7 from J, leaving 7 bases between them. The CDR3 is 12 residues long. Germline V gene data show CDR1 as SGHRS and CDR2 as YFSETQ.

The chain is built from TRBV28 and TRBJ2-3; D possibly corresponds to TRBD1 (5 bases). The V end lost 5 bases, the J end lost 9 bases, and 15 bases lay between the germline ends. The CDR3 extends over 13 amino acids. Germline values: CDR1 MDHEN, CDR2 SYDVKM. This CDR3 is CASSPPQGGTQYF. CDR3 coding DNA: TGTGCCAGCAGTCCCCCCCAGGGTGGGACGCAGTATTTT.

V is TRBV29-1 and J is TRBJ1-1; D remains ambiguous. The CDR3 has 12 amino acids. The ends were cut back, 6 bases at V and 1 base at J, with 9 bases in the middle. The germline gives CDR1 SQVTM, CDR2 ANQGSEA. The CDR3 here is CSVASTNTEAFF. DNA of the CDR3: TGCAGCGTAGCGTCAACGAACACTGAAGCTTTCTTT.